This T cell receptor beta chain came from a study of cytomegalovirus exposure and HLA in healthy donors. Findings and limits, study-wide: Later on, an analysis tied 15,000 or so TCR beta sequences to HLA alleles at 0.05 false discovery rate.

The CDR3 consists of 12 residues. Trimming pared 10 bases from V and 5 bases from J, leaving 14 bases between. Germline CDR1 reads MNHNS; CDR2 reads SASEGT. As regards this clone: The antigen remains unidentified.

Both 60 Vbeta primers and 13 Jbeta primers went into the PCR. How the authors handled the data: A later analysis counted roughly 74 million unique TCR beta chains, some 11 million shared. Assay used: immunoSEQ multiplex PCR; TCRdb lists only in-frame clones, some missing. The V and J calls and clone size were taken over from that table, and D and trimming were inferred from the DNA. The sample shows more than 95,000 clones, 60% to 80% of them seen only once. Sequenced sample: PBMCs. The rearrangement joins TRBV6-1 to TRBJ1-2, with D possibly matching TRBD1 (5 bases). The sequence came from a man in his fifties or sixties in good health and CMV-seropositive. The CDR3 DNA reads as TGTGCCACCACAGGTGAAGGGTATGGCTACACCTTC. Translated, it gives CATTGEGYGYTF.